The 29 T cell receptor beta chains reported below all come from one sample, sequenced in a study of blood T cell repertoires in COVID-19 (dated by TCRdb to 2020 to 2022). The library was built by means of the immunoSEQ multiplex PCR assay. The table was pulled from immuneACCESS by TCRdb, which kept in-frame rearrangements only. Such tables lose some clones; where checked, under half of the loss comes from unresolved V genes, and the rest has no known cause. The sample table contains about 200,000 clones; only one count was recorded for roughly 85% of them. The top ten clones comprise 4.5% to 5% of the sample. The sequencing input was peripheral blood. The source is a woman aged 80 or over with acute or convalescent COVID-19.

The J gene is TRBJ1-3, the V gene TRBV28; no clear D. The germline V gene encodes CDR1 MDHEN and CDR2 SYDVKM. Deletions cut 2 bases from V and 8 bases from J, with 4 bases between. The CDR3 totals 11 residues. CDR3 coding DNA: TGTGCCAGCAGTTTAGCGGACACCATATATTTT. Translation: CASSLADTIYF.

CDR3 protein: CASNSGEMNTEAFF. Here the CDR3 DNA reads TGCGCCAGCAACTCAGGGGAGATGAACACTGAAGCTTTCTTT. The gene calls are TRBV5-1 and TRBJ1-1; D is perhaps TRBD1 (6 bases). This CDR3 has 14 amino acids. Germline CDR1 is SGHRS and CDR2 is YFSETQ. Trimming took 6 bases from V and 0 from J, leaving 12 bases between them.

The V and J genes are TRBV9 and TRBJ2-5; the D gene is possibly TRBD1 (5 bases). This CDR3 is 14 amino acids long. Germline assignment: CDR1 SGDLS and CDR2 YYNGEE. Trimming left V 0 bases short and J 1 base short, with 7 bases between. The CDR3: CASSVGQRQETQYF. In nucleotides, the CDR3 is TGTGCCAGCAGCGTAGGACAGCGCCAAGAGACCCAGTACTTC.

V gene TRBV7-2 combines with J gene TRBJ2-7; 7 positions agree with TRBD2. CDR3 length equals 14 residues. With 2 bases clipped from V and 6 bases from J, the junction kept 7 bases outside the gene matches. Looked up from germline, CDR1 is SGHTA and CDR2 is FQGNSA. For the CDR3, the DNA is TGTGCCAGCAGCTTATTCCGGCGGGAGTTCGAGCAGTACTTC. This codes for CASSLFRREFEQYF.

V usage is TRBV28 and J usage is TRBJ1-1; no definite D call. CDR3 size: 14 residues. V lost 6 bases to trimming and J lost 0 bases, with 11 bases between them. Germline loops: CDR1 MDHEN, CDR2 SYDVKM. The CDR3 DNA reads as TGTGCCAGCAGCAGACACAGCTTGAACACTGAAGCTTTCTTT. Its protein product is CASSRHSLNTEAFF.

The CDR3 DNA sequence: TGTGCCAGCAGTTTTGACAACCCGAACACCGGGGAGCTGTTTTTT. Its translation: CASSFDNPNTGELFF. The chain couples TRBV27 to TRBJ2-2; D gene unclear. V dropped 3 bases and J dropped 0 bases, with 8 bases sitting between them. The CDR3 loop spans 15 amino acids. CDR1 and CDR2 (germline): MNHEY, SMNVEV (reference sequence).

Only one count was recorded for this clone. The chain couples TRBV19 to TRBJ2-1; D perhaps matches TRBD1 (6 bases). Germline CDR1 is LNHDA and CDR2 is SQIVND (reference sequence). This CDR3 is built from 15 residues. V was cut by 1 base and J by 7 bases, with 14 bases left in between. CDR3 sequence (DNA): TGTGCCAGTAGTATAGGGGGCAGGGGTGGAAATGAGCAGTTCTTC. Translation: CASSIGGRGGNEQFF.

The V gene is TRBV7-8, the J gene TRBJ2-7; 8 positions match TRBD1. The CDR3 runs to 13 residues. V lost 4 bases, J lost 6 bases, and 5 bases stayed unmatched. CDR1 and CDR2 from the germline V gene are SGHVS and FQNEAQ. The CDR3, as DNA: TGTGCCAGCAGCTCGGACAGGGCCCGCGAGCAGTACTTC. Its translation is CASSSDRAREQYF. The whole variable domain, remainder taken from reference TRBV7-8 and TRBJ2-7, is GAGVSQSPRYKVAKRGQDVALRCDPISGHVSLFWYQQALGQGPEFLTYFQNEAQLDKSGLPSDRFFAERPEGSVSTLKIQRTQQEDSAVYLCASSSDRAREQYFGPGTRLTVT.

The chain has TRBV6-5 and TRBJ2-7; tentative D call: TRBD1 (6 bases). This CDR3 has 14 residues. V was clipped by 1 base and J by 0 bases, with 7 bases between them. CDR1 MNHEY and CDR2 SVGAGI come from the germline V gene. The CDR3 DNA follows: TGTGCCAGCAGTTACTTGGACAGCTCCTACGAGCAGTACTTC. Translating it yields CASSYLDSSYEQYF.

Notes on this clone: The junction departs from the called germline gene at one end, perhaps through a read error. The V and J genes are TRBV7-2 and TRBJ1-3; D gene ambiguous. Germline V gene sequence: CDR1 SGHTA, CDR2 FQGNSA. This CDR3 is built from 15 residues. The CDR3 sequence: CASSLVRGSVNTIYF. In DNA form, the CDR3 reads TGTGCCAGCAGCTTAGTAAGAGGGTCTGTAAACACCATATATTTT.

This clone was counted between two and nine times. The chain links TRBV19 to TRBJ1-1, with D perhaps matching TRBD1 (5 bases). V was trimmed by 5 bases and J by 6 bases, leaving 10 bases between them. CDR3 length: 12 amino acids. The V gene's germline CDR1 is LNHDA and CDR2 SQIVND (reference sequence). The CDR3 DNA reads as TGTGCCAGTAGTCGGGGGTTCGCTGAAGCTTTCTTT. This gives the protein CASSRGFAEAFF.

V is TRBV7-3 and J is TRBJ2-5, with TRBD2 matching over 7 bases. The CDR3 length is 13 residues. Germline V gives CDR1 SGHTA, CDR2 FQGTGA. V lost 5 bases and J lost 7; bases outside the gene matches: 7. The CDR3 bases are TGTGCCAGCAGCGCGACTAGCTCGACGACCCAGTACTTC. Protein sequence: CASSATSSTTQYF. Based on the CDR3 plus reference TRBV7-3 and TRBJ2-5, the full variable domain is GAGVSQTPSNKVTEKGKYVELRCDPISGHTALYWYRQSLGQGPEFLIYFQGTGAADDSGLPNDRFFAVRPEGSVSTLKIQRTERGDSAVYLCASSATSSTTQYFGPGTRLLVL.

The rearrangement joins TRBV2 to TRBJ2-1; D is possibly TRBD2 (6 bases). This CDR3 contains 13 residues. Trimming stripped 2 bases from V and 8 bases from J, with 10 bases between. Germline V lookup: CDR1 SNHLY, CDR2 FYNNEI. The CDR3 nucleotides read TGTGCCAGCAGTGAATCTACTAGCTATGAGCAGTTCTTC. It codes for CASSESTSYEQFF. Full variable domain (missing parts from reference TRBV2 and TRBJ2-1): EPEVTQTPSHQVTQMGQEVILRCVPISNHLYFYWYRQILGQKVEFLVSFYNNEISEKSEIFDDQFSVERPDGSNFTLKIRSTKLEDSAMYFCASSESTSYEQFFGPGTRLTVL.

The chain links TRBV6-1 to TRBJ1-1; tentative D call: TRBD1 (5 bases). V was cut by 3 bases and J by 11 bases, with 10 bases left in between. CDR3 size: 11 residues. In germline, CDR1 is MNHNS, CDR2 SASEGT. In DNA form, the CDR3 reads TGTGCCAGCAGTGAGGGGCTATCGGCTTTCTTT. This codes for CASSEGLSAFF.

The V call is TRBV6-5, the J call TRBJ1-2; tentatively, D is TRBD1 (5 bases). Trimming left V 6 bases short and J 4 bases short, with 15 bases between. Germline V CDR1 and CDR2: MNHEY, SVGAGI. CDR3 length: 14 residues. CDR3 in amino acids: CASRIPGGVYGYTF. CDR3 sequence (DNA): TGTGCCAGCAGAATACCTGGGGGGGTCTATGGCTACACCTTC.

V usage is TRBV19 and J usage is TRBJ2-1; no reliable D call. V was trimmed by 4 bases and J by 8 bases, leaving 12 bases between them. There are 13 residues in the CDR3. Germline V gene sequence: CDR1 LNHDA, CDR2 SQIVND (reference sequence). The DNA for the CDR3 is TGTGCCAGTAGTAGTAATACTGGTGATGAGCAGTTCTTC. Translated, it gives CASSSNTGDEQFF.

The V gene is TRBV2, the J gene TRBJ2-1; 13 bases are shared with TRBD2. Germline CDR1 is SNHLY and CDR2 is FYNNEI. The CDR3 spans 16 residues. The trim removed 3 bases at V and 6 bases at J, leaving 5 bases unmatched. DNA for the CDR3: TGTGCCAGCAGTGAGCAACTAGCGGGAGGGCGCAATGAGCAGTTCTTC. It yields the protein CASSEQLAGGRNEQFF.

The chain carries TRBV27 and TRBJ2-2; TRBD2 matches at 8 bases. Germline loops: CDR1 MNHEY, CDR2 SMNVEV (reference sequence). The trim removed 2 bases at V and 2 bases at J, leaving 7 bases unmatched. CDR3 length: 17 residues. The CDR3 loop reads CASSLDRGRINTGELFF. Written as DNA, the CDR3 is TGTGCCAGCAGTTTAGATCGCGGGAGGATAAACACCGGGGAGCTGTTTTTT.

V usage is TRBV11-2 and J usage is TRBJ1-2, with 8 bases lining up with TRBD1. CDR3 length: 14 residues. V lost 5 bases and J lost 2; bases outside the gene matches: 4. CDR1 SGHAT and CDR2 FQNNGV come from the germline V gene. The CDR3: CASSQGQANYGYTF. CDR3 coding DNA: TGTGCCAGCAGCCAGGGACAGGCCAACTATGGCTACACCTTC.

On this clone itself: Other nucleotide sequences in the sample specify the same CDR3. The chain is built from TRBV28 and TRBJ1-2; no firm D call. The CDR3 is 12 amino acids. Germline CDR1 and CDR2: MDHEN and SYDVKM. V was shortened by 4 bases and J by 8 bases, with 11 bases between the two germline ends. CDR3 sequence (DNA): TGTGCCAGCAGTTGGGGAGGTTACGGCTACACCTTC. It yields the protein CASSWGGYGYTF.

V usage is TRBV10-3 and J usage is TRBJ1-1; tentatively, D is TRBD1 (6 bases). Trimming shortened V by 2 bases and J by 4 bases, and 14 bases separated the two germline ends. Germline loops: CDR1 ENHRY, CDR2 SYGVKD. CDR3 length: 15 amino acids. The CDR3 region has the DNA TGTGCCATCAGTGAGGCCTGGGGGCGAGGCACTGAAGCTTTCTTT. Translation gives CAISEAWGRGTEAFF.

V is TRBV28 and J is TRBJ1-4, with 8 bases fitting TRBD1. Germline V gene lookup returns CDR1 MDHEN and CDR2 SYDVKM. CDR3 size: 15 residues. J lost 0 bases, V lost 3 bases, and 0 bases had no gene match. CDR3 sequence (DNA): TGTGCCAGCAGTTTGACAGGGGCAACTAATGAAAAACTGTTTTTT. As protein: CASSLTGATNEKLFF.

This chain connects TRBV5-4 to TRBJ2-3; D is perhaps TRBD2 (6 bases). Germline lookup yields CDR1 SGHNT and CDR2 YYREEE (reference sequence). This CDR3 is built from 13 residues. Trimming removed 0 bases at V and 11 bases at J, with 13 bases between. In DNA, the CDR3 is TGTGCCAGCAGCTTGGACCAGGCGGGGAGGCAGTATTTT. It is translated as CASSLDQAGRQYF. The variable domain in full, with the rest retrieved from reference TRBV5-4 and TRBJ2-3, is ETGVTQSPTHLIKTRGQQVTLRCSSQSGHNTVSWYQQALGQGPQFIFQYYREEENGRGNFPPRFSGLQFPNYSSELNVNALELDDSALYLCASSLDQAGRQYFGPGTRLTVL.

The rearrangement joins TRBV5-1 to TRBJ1-4; D remains unclear. The CDR3 covers 13 residues. V lost 0 bases and J 4 bases, leaving 4 bases between the germline ends. Looked up from germline, CDR1 is SGHRS and CDR2 is YFSETQ. CDR3 amino acids: CASSLGNNEKLFF. The CDR3 bases are TGCGCCAGCAGCTTGGGTAATAATGAAAAACTGTTTTTT.

The genes are TRBV6-5 and TRBJ2-7, with TRBD2 matching 11 bases. The CDR3 is 15 amino acids. The V gene's germline CDR1 is MNHEY and CDR2 SVGAGI. V trimming: 7 bases; J trimming: 2 bases; junction bases outside the gene matches: 7. CDR3 sequence: CASTLAGGPPYEQYF. CDR3 DNA: TGTGCCAGCACCTTAGCGGGAGGGCCCCCCTACGAGCAGTACTTC.

This clone has only one observation. V and J are TRBV3-1 (or the pseudogene TRBV3-2) and TRBJ2-1, with 11 nucleotides matching TRBD2. The V and J ends lost 2 bases and 14 bases, in that order; junction bases with no gene match: 14. The CDR3 length is 16 residues. CDR1 and CDR2 (germline): LGHDT, YNNKEL (reference sequence). The CDR3 DNA is TGTGCCAGCAGCCAACTCAGTCTTTCGCTAGCGGGAGGCAAGTTCTTC. Amino acids: CASSQLSLSLAGGKFF.

The V gene is TRBV5-6, the J gene TRBJ2-1; D is possibly TRBD1 (5 bases). Germline CDR1 and CDR2: SGHDT and YYEEEE. This CDR3 has 15 amino acids. Trimming cost V 0 bases and J 4 bases, with 11 bases left between them. The chain's CDR3 is CASSLGGSFYNEQFF. The CDR3 nucleotides read TGTGCCAGCAGCTTGGGGGGCTCGTTTTACAATGAGCAGTTCTTC.

This clone was picked up a small number of times. CDR3 loop: CASSPDRGQSTEAFF. In DNA, the CDR3 is TGTGCCAGCTCACCGGACAGGGGGCAGAGCACTGAAGCTTTCTTT. The gene calls are TRBV18 and TRBJ1-1; 11 positions agree with TRBD1. The germline V gene encodes CDR1 KGHSH and CDR2 LQKENI. V lost 3 bases and J lost 4; bases outside the gene matches: 4. The CDR3 extends over 15 amino acids.

The chain couples TRBV6-5 to TRBJ2-5, with D maybe TRBD1 (6 bases). The CDR3 runs to 14 residues. Trimming left V 7 bases short and J 0 bases short, with 12 bases between. Germline V gene data show CDR1 as MNHEY and CDR2 as SVGAGI. The CDR3 loop is CASTRGGNQETQYF. Written as DNA, the CDR3 is TGTGCCAGCACCAGGGGTGGGAACCAAGAGACCCAGTACTTC.